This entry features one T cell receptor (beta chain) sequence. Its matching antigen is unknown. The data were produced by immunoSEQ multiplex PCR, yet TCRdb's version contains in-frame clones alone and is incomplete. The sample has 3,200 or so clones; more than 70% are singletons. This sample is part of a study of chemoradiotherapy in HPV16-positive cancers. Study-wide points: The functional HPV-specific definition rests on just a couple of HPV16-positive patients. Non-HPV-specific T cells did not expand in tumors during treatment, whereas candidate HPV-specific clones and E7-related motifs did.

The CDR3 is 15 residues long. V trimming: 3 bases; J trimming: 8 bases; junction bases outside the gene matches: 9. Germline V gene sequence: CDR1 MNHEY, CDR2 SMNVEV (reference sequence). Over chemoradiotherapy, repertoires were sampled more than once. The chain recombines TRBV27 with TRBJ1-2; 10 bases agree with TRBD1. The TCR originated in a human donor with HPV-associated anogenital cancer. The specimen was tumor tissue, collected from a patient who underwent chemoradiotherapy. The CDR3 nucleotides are TGTGCCAGCAGTTTTACGACAGGGGGCTTTTTAGGCTACACCTTC. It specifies CASSFTTGGFLGYTF.